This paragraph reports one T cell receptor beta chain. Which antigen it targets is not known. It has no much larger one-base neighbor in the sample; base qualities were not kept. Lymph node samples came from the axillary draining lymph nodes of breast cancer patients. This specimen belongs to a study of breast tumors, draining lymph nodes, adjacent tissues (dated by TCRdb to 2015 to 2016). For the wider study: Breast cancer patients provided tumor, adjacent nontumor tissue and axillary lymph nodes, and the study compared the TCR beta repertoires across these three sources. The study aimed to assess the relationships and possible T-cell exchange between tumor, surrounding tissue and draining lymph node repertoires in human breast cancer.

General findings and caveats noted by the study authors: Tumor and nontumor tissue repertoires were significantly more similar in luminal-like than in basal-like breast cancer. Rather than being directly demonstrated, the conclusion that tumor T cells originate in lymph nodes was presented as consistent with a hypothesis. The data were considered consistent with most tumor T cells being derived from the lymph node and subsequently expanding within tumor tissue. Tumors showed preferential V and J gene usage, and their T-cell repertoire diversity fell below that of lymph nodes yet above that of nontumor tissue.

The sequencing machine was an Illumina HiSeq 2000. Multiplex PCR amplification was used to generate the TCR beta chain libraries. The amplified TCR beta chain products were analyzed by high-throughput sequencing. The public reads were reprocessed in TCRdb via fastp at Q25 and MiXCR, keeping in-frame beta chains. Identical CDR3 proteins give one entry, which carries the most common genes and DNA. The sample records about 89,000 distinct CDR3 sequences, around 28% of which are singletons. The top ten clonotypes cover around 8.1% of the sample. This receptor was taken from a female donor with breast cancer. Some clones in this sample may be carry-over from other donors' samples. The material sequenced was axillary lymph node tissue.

The DNA sequence is TGCAGCGTTGTAACAGGTCCCAATACCCAGCATTTT. Translation gives CSVVTGPNTQHF. The V and J segments used are TRBV29-1 and TRBJ1-5, and the D gene may be TRBD1, 5 bases matching. Trimming takes 4 bases from V and 11 bases from J, and the germline ends sit 15 bases apart. The germline V gene provides CDR1 SQVTM and CDR2 ANQGSEA. Including cysteine and phenylalanine, the CDR3 has 12 amino acids. The only DNA kept is the CDR3, 36 bases in frame from the first base.